The 29 T cell receptor beta chains below come from one sample, sequenced in a study of T-cell memory formation after mild COVID-19. One entry per CDR3 protein, called by TCRdb with MiXCR from the 5' RACE reads. This sample carries roughly 170,000 distinct CDR3 sequences, about 18% of them seen once, and the ten largest clones take roughly 4%. The sample taken for sequencing was PBMCs or a T cell subset sorted from them (not recorded which). Every receptor here comes from a man younger than 30 who had mild COVID-19 (a few samples of this study predate the infection). Cell type and time point are not known.

This chain uses TRBV7-2 with TRBJ2-1, with 7 bases lining up with TRBD1. The CDR3 sequence is 16 residues long. Germline trimming cut 0 bases from V and 10 bases from J; bases unmatched to any gene: 12. Looked up from germline, CDR1 is SGHTA and CDR2 is FQGNSA. The CDR3 DNA is TGTGCCAGCAGCTTAGCGCCCAGGACAGGCCTTTCGGAGCAGTTCTTC. It yields the protein CASSLAPRTGLSEQFF.

A few counts support this clonotype. This chain connects TRBV12-3 or TRBV12-4 to TRBJ1-5; 7 nucleotides match TRBD1. CDR3 length: 14 residues. Unmatched junction bases numbered 8, after V lost 5 bases and J lost 7 bases. The chain's CDR3 is CASSPTGDRQPQHF. For the CDR3, the DNA is TGTGCCAGCAGTCCTACAGGGGATAGGCAGCCCCAGCATTTT.

The genes are TRBV4-1 and TRBJ2-4; 12 bases are a match to TRBD1. Germline V gene data show CDR1 as MGHRA and CDR2 as YSYEKL. CDR3 length: 18 residues. Trimming at V came to 6 bases and at J to 0 bases, leaving 9 bases not matched to a gene. CDR3 sequence: CASRPGTGGRQAKNIQYF. The CDR3 bases are TGCGCCAGCAGACCCGGGACAGGGGGCCGACAAGCCAAAAACATTCAGTACTTC.

This clonotype occurred a few times. The rearrangement joins TRBV12-3 or TRBV12-4 to TRBJ1-2; D unresolved. CDR3 length equals 13 residues. The V and J ends lost 8 bases and 4 bases respectively, with 14 bases between them. CDR3 nucleotide sequence: TGTGCCAGCTCCACACCGATATTCTATGGCTACACCTTC. Translated: CASSTPIFYGYTF.

The chain combines TRBV12-3 or TRBV12-4 with TRBJ1-6; 12 nucleotides align to TRBD1. V gave up 6 bases and J gave up 8 bases; unmatched junction bases: 5. This CDR3 has 15 amino acids. The CDR3 region is CASSYRDRGHSPLHF. CDR3 DNA: TGTGCCAGCAGCTATCGGGACAGGGGGCATTCACCCCTCCACTTT.

The chain recombines TRBV7-2 with TRBJ1-2; 9 positions match TRBD1. CDR1 is SGHTA, CDR2 FQGNSA, per germline. With 1 base clipped from V and 4 bases from J, the junction kept 1 base outside the gene matches. This CDR3 comprises 14 residues. The DNA of the CDR3 is TGTGCCAGCAGCTTAGGGGACAGGGCCTATGGCTACACCTTC. Its translation is CASSLGDRAYGYTF. The full variable domain, with the rest looked up from reference TRBV7-2 and TRBJ1-2, is GAGVSQSPSNKVTEKGKDVELRCDPISGHTALYWYRQSLGQGLEFLIYFQGNSAPDKSGLPSDRFSAERTGGSVSTLTIQRTQQEDSAVYLCASSLGDRAYGYTFGSGTRLTVV.

This clonotype showed up just a few times. The chain recombines TRBV10-3 with TRBJ2-2; D ambiguous. Germline V CDR1 and CDR2: ENHRY, SYGVKD. Trimming stripped 3 bases from V and 7 bases from J, with 6 bases between. CDR3 size: 12 residues. The CDR3 nucleotides read TGTGCCATCAGTGATGGGTTCGGGGAGCTGTTTTTT. Its protein product is CAISDGFGELFF.

This clonotype was detected a few times. This chain joins TRBV5-1 and TRBJ2-7, with TRBD1 matching 10 bases. With 0 bases clipped from V and 4 bases from J, the junction kept 1 base outside the gene matches. This CDR3 contains 14 residues. Per the germline V gene, CDR1 is SGHRS and CDR2 is YFSETQ. The chain's CDR3 is CASSLGDRGYEQYF. As DNA, the CDR3 is TGCGCCAGCAGCTTGGGGGACAGGGGATACGAGCAGTACTTC.

Concerning this clonotype itself: A read error may explain this, as a much larger clone is one base away. This chain joins TRBV5-1 and TRBJ1-2; TRBD1 is a possible D gene (5 bases). Germline assignment: CDR1 SGHRS and CDR2 YFSETQ. V lost 3 bases, J lost 6 bases, and 18 bases lay in between. This CDR3 contains 15 residues. The CDR3, as DNA: TGCGCCAGCAGCTATGGCGCAGGGCAAGGAAATGGCTACACCTTC. Encoded protein: CASSYGAGQGNGYTF.

The V gene is TRBV7-2, the J gene TRBJ2-5, with 9 bases fitting TRBD2. J was trimmed by 5 bases and V by 5 bases; bases with no gene match: 6. This CDR3 is built from 14 residues. Germline V lookup: CDR1 SGHTA, CDR2 FQGNSA. The CDR3: CASSLLAGDETQYF. The CDR3 DNA follows: TGTGCCAGCAGCCTCTTAGCGGGGGATGAGACCCAGTACTTC. Together with reference TRBV7-2 and TRBJ2-5, the CDR3 gives the full variable domain: GAGVSQSPSNKVTEKGKDVELRCDPISGHTALYWYRQSLGQGLEFLIYFQGNSAPDKSGLPSDRFSAERTGGSVSTLTIQRTQQEDSAVYLCASSLLAGDETQYFGPGTRLLVL.

The J gene is TRBJ2-5, the V gene TRBV16; the D is unclear. CDR3 length: 14 amino acids. CDR1 and CDR2 from the germline V gene are KGHSY and FQNENV. Trimming took off 0 bases at V and 2 bases at J, with 7 bases between the two ends. The CDR3 loop reads CASSQSSVQETQYF. The CDR3 region has the DNA TGTGCCAGCAGCCAATCGTCCGTACAAGAGACCCAGTACTTC.

V usage is TRBV18 and J usage is TRBJ2-5; D is possibly TRBD1 (5 bases). V gave up 5 bases and J gave up 0 bases, with 13 bases separating them. Germline lookup yields CDR1 KGHSH and CDR2 LQKENI. The CDR3 consists of 15 residues. CDR3 sequence: CASSFFARDQETQYF. CDR3 DNA: TGTGCCAGCTCATTCTTCGCCAGGGACCAAGAGACCCAGTACTTC. Combining the CDR3 with reference TRBV18 and TRBJ2-5 gives the whole variable domain NAGVMQNPRHLVRRRGQEARLRCSPMKGHSHVYWYRQLPEEGLKFMVYLQKENIIDESGMPKERFSAEFPKEGPSILRIQQVVRGDSAAYFCASSFFARDQETQYFGPGTRLLVL.

This clonotype was observed at least ten times. One junction end disagrees with the germline gene, perhaps due to a read error. The chain carries TRBV7-2 and TRBJ1-2, with D perhaps matching TRBD1 (5 bases). CDR3 length: 13 amino acids. Germline V gene lookup returns CDR1 SGHTA and CDR2 FQGNSA. CDR3 nucleotide sequence: TGCGCCAGCAGCTTGGGGGGACCCTATGGCTACACCTTC. Translation: CASSLGGPYGYTF.

This sequence joins TRBV24-1 and TRBJ2-3; TRBD1 is a possible D gene (5 bases). V lost 9 bases and J 2 bases, leaving 17 bases between the germline ends. This CDR3 is 15 amino acids long. Germline CDR1 KGHDR, CDR2 SFDVKD. The DNA for the CDR3 is TGTGCCACCGGTCTCAGGGAACGATACACAGATACGCAGTATTTT. It translates to CATGLRERYTDTQYF.

V gene TRBV6-1 combines with J gene TRBJ2-7, with TRBD2 as a possible D gene (5 bases). Per the germline V gene, CDR1 is MNHNS and CDR2 is SASEGT. The V and J ends lost 2 bases and 9 bases respectively, with 14 bases between them. This CDR3 has 13 amino acids. The CDR3 DNA sequence: TGTGCCAGCAGTGAAAAGAGGGTGGACGGGCAGTACGTC. Translating it yields CASSEKRVDGQYV.

The chain uses TRBV5-1 and TRBJ1-1; D is perhaps TRBD1 (6 bases). The ends were cut back, 4 bases at V and 4 bases at J, with 11 bases in the middle. The CDR3 length is 13 residues. The germline gives CDR1 SGHRS, CDR2 YFSETQ. The CDR3: CASSNQGSTEAFF. The CDR3 DNA reads TGCGCCAGCAGCAATCAGGGGAGCACTGAAGCTTTCTTT.

This clonotype was counted only a few times. J is TRBJ1-1 and V is TRBV6-5; 9 positions match TRBD1. The junction had 6 bases not matched to a gene; V was cut back by 5 bases and J by 2 bases. The CDR3 covers 15 residues. CDR1 and CDR2 (germline): MNHEY, SVGAGI. The CDR3 coding sequence is TGTGCCAGCAGTCTTCGGGACAGGGCTAACACTGAAGCTTTCTTT. Its protein is CASSLRDRANTEAFF.

The V gene is TRBV7-2, the J gene TRBJ2-1, with 7 bases lining up with TRBD2. This CDR3 comprises 14 residues. Germline V gene sequence: CDR1 SGHTA, CDR2 FQGNSA. V dropped 0 bases and J dropped 11; count of bases not matched to a gene: 7. CDR3 in amino acids: CASSLARGGGQQFF. The CDR3 bases are TGTGCCAGCAGCTTAGCGAGGGGCGGGGGACAGCAGTTCTTC. The full variable domain, completed using reference TRBV7-2 and TRBJ2-1, is GAGVSQSPSNKVTEKGKDVELRCDPISGHTALYWYRQSLGQGLEFLIYFQGNSAPDKSGLPSDRFSAERTGGSVSTLTIQRTQQEDSAVYLCASSLARGGGQQFFGPGTRLTVL.

This clonotype was counted between two and nine times. The gene calls are TRBV4-1 and TRBJ1-2; TRBD1 matches 7 bases. Germline CDR1 is MGHRA and CDR2 is YSYEKL. V gave up 8 bases and J gave up 4 bases; unmatched junction bases: 22. The CDR3 contains 18 residues. The CDR3: CASGVSLWGKTGTYGYTF. As DNA, the CDR3 is TGCGCCAGCGGAGTTTCTTTATGGGGGAAGACAGGGACCTATGGCTACACCTTC.

Ten or more counts support this clonotype. The chain employs TRBV4-1 and TRBJ2-5; possibly TRBD2 for D (5 bases). From germline, CDR1 is MGHRA and CDR2 YSYEKL. This CDR3 spans 13 amino acids. V dropped 2 bases and J dropped 5 bases, with 9 bases sitting between them. The CDR3 here is CASSQLRRETQYF. The DNA for the CDR3 is TGCGCCAGCAGCCAATTGAGGAGGGAGACCCAGTACTTC.

This clonotype was seen only a few times. J is TRBJ1-5 and V is TRBV4-2; no clear D. Germline CDR1 and CDR2: LGHNA and YNFKEQ. This CDR3 has 12 residues. The V gene lost 3 bases and the J gene lost 3 bases, with 3 bases spanning the gap. The CDR3 DNA follows: TGTGCCAGCAGCCAGGTCAATCAGCCCCAGCATTTT. Amino acid sequence: CASSQVNQPQHF.

V and J are TRBV10-3 and TRBJ2-7; no firm D call. The CDR3 consists of 10 residues. Trimming took 3 bases from V and 5 from J, leaving 2 bases between them. Per germline, CDR1 ENHRY and CDR2 SYGVKD. CDR3 residues: CAISDDEQYF. The CDR3 nucleotides are TGTGCCATCAGTGACGACGAGCAGTACTTC.

This clonotype was recorded only once. The gene calls are TRBV5-6 and TRBJ2-7, with TRBD2 matching over 9 bases. CDR1 is SGHDT and CDR2 is YYEEEE in the germline V gene. This CDR3 contains 18 residues. V shed 4 bases, J shed 5 bases, and the junction held 19 bases outside the gene matches. In DNA form, the CDR3 reads TGTGCCAGCAGCCTTTCGATAAAAACCGGGACTAGCCAAGACGAGCAGTACTTC. The encoded protein is CASSLSIKTGTSQDEQYF.

This clonotype was detected only a few times. This rearrangement joins TRBV10-3 to TRBJ2-2; D perhaps matches TRBD1 (5 bases). Germline lookup yields CDR1 ENHRY and CDR2 SYGVKD. This CDR3 is 14 amino acids long. V was shortened by 5 bases and J by 6 bases, with 13 bases between the two germline ends. CDR3 sequence: CAISTAGNAGELFF. DNA for the CDR3: TGTGCCATCAGTACAGCAGGGAATGCCGGGGAGCTGTTTTTT.

The chain's CDR3 is CASRPGQGRTFF. CDR3 bases: TGTGCCAGCAGACCAGGACAGGGTCGGACTTTCTTT. V usage is TRBV6-2 or TRBV6-3 and J usage is TRBJ1-1, with 8 nucleotides matching TRBD1. The length of the CDR3 is 12 residues. Looked up from germline, CDR1 is MNHEY and CDR2 is SVGEGT. The V segment lost 6 bases and the J segment 12 bases; nucleotides outside the gene matches: 9.

The chain couples TRBV7-2 to TRBJ2-6, with D possibly matching TRBD1 (5 bases). The CDR3 sequence is 18 residues long. V lost 5 bases, J lost 0 bases, and 17 bases lay in between. CDR1 is SGHTA and CDR2 is FQGNSA in the germline V gene. The CDR3 protein is CASSHRQIRSSGANVLTF. CDR3 bases: TGTGCCAGCAGCCACCGACAGATACGAAGCTCTGGGGCCAACGTCCTGACTTTC.

The gene calls are TRBV6-2 or TRBV6-3 and TRBJ2-5; 7 positions agree with TRBD1. CDR3 length: 15 residues. V lost 4 bases to trimming and J lost 2 bases; unmatched junction nucleotides: 7. Germline V gene data show CDR1 as MNHEY and CDR2 as SVGEGT. The CDR3 loop is CASSFTDRVQETQYF. Written as DNA, the CDR3 is TGTGCCAGCAGTTTCACCGACAGGGTACAAGAGACCCAGTACTTC.

The table lists this clonotype with a few counts. V is TRBV20-1 and J is TRBJ1-4, with 11 positions matching TRBD1. The CDR3 contains 14 residues. CDR1 is DFQATT and CDR2 is SNEGSKA in the germline V gene (reference sequence). Trimming at V came to 3 bases and at J to 6 bases, leaving 3 bases not matched to a gene. This CDR3 is CSARGQGDDEKLFF. The CDR3 DNA reads TGCAGTGCTAGGGGACAGGGGGATGATGAAAAACTGTTTTTT.

A few counts support this clonotype. The J gene is TRBJ2-7, the V gene TRBV4-3, with D unresolved. CDR3 length equals 14 residues. From germline, CDR1 is LGHNA and CDR2 YSLEER. V was cut by 0 bases and J by 4 bases, with 10 bases left in between. The CDR3, as DNA: TGCGCCAGCAGCCAAGATAGACACGTTTACGAGCAGTACTTC. The encoded protein is CASSQDRHVYEQYF.